The clone carrying this TCR beta chain was recorded a few times. Its antigen is currently unknown. The source of the sample is a study of cytomegalovirus exposure and HLA in healthy donors. Primers: 60 Vbeta forward and 13 Jbeta reverse. Original analysis: A later analysis tallied about 80 million unique TCR beta chains, approximately 11 million of them shared. Data came from immunoSEQ multiplex PCR; TCRdb stores just in-frame clones and leaves some out. The V and J calls and clone size were taken over from that table, and D and trimming were inferred from the DNA. The sample holds more than 85,000 clones; roughly three quarters are singletons and the top ten take 2.5% to 3.5%. The CDR3 is made up of 15 amino acids. V lost 2 bases to trimming and J lost 5 bases; unmatched junction nucleotides: 7. Germline lookup yields CDR1 MNHNS and CDR2 SASEGT. Study-level results: A missense DCLRE1C variant was associated with V- and J-gene trimming of TCR beta chains in a later analysis, and an independent cohort replicated the association. Most TCR sequences were seen very rarely across donors, but some public TCRs occurred in many.

The chain has TRBV6-1 and TRBJ2-3, with 7 nucleotides matching TRBD2. This TCR derives from a male donor in good health and CMV-seropositive. The material sequenced was PBMCs. This CDR3 reads CASSERRGFRDTQYF. The CDR3 coding sequence is TGTGCCAGCAGTGAACGGCGGGGGTTTCGAGATACGCAGTATTTT.